This is a list of T cell receptor beta chains from one sample in a study of T cells in Graves' hyperthyroidism and ophthalmopathy. MiXCR was run by TCRdb on the multiplex PCR reads, yielding one entry per CDR3 protein. Found here are 250,000 to 300,000 distinct CDR3 sequences, roughly 13% of them singletons; the top ten hold approximately 7.9%. The sequencing input was blood. All receptors derive from a woman aged 40 to 49 with Graves' hyperthyroidism. CDR3s include the opening cysteine and the closing phenylalanine or tryptophan. A D gene is named only where the DNA matches it firmly. Only part of the rows carry a size: once, few, many, or a class if the clone is expanded.

clone_size d_call j_call v_call cdr3_nt cdr3_aa
NA NA TRBJ1-3 TRBV11-2 TGTGCCAGCAGCTTAGTTTTGCTCCACTCTGGAAACACCATATATTTT CASSLVLLHSGNTIYF
NA TRBD1 TRBJ2-7 TRBV18 TGTGCCAGGGCCACGGGACAGGGGGTCTACGAGCAGTACTTC CARATGQGVYEQYF
many TRBD1 TRBJ2-1 TRBV29-1 TGCAGCGTTTTTGGACAGGCTCACGAGCAGTTCTTC CSVFGQAHEQFF
many NA TRBJ1-1 TRBV29-1 TGCAGCGTTGAAGCAGGGACCACTGAAGCTTTCTTT CSVEAGTTEAFF
few TRBD2 TRBJ2-2 TRBV19 TGTGCCAGTAGTTTCCTAGCGGGACCGAACACCGGGGAGCTGTTTTTT CASSFLAGPNTGELFF
many NA TRBJ2-7 TRBV28 TGTGCCAGCAGTCCGACTCTAACATACGAGCAGTACTTC CASSPTLTYEQYF
NA TRBD1 TRBJ2-1 TRBV5-8 TGTGCCAGCAGCTTACCCGGGGTGTACAGGGGGCACAATGAGCAGTTCTTC CASSLPGVYRGHNEQFF
NA TRBD1 TRBJ2-7 TRBV5-1 TGCGCCAGCAGCTTGTGGGGACAGGGGAATTACGAGCAGTACTTC CASSLWGQGNYEQYF
NA NA TRBJ1-4 TRBV3-1 TGTGCCAGCAGCCATGGGGGTGAAAAAATGTTTTTT CASSHGGEKMFF
many TRBD1 TRBJ2-7 TRBV7-9 TGTGCCAGCAGCTACGACAGGGGGAGAGACGAGCAGTACTTC CASSYDRGRDEQYF
many NA TRBJ2-3 TRBV7-2 TGTGCCAGCAGACGGGGGCGTGACACAGATACGCAGTATTTT CASRRGRDTDTQYF
many NA TRBJ1-2 TRBV6-6 TGTGCCAGCAGTTACTCGGACGGACCCTATGGCTACACCTTC CASSYSDGPYGYTF
NA NA TRBJ2-1 TRBV19 TGTGCCAGTCGGGTAACCGACCTTGGTACCAATGAGCAGTTCTTC CASRVTDLGTNEQFF
many NA TRBJ2-7 TRBV5-1 TGCGCCAGCAGCTCGGGACACCGCTCCTACGAGCAGTACTTC CASSSGHRSYEQYF
many NA TRBJ1-5 TRBV7-8 TGTGCCAGCAGCTCTCATGGGAGCAATCAGCCCCAGCATTTT CASSSHGSNQPQHF
few NA TRBJ2-1 TRBV19 TGTGCCAGTAACCCCTCTCTCAGTAACAATGAGCAGTTCTTC CASNPSLSNNEQFF
many TRBD2 TRBJ2-5 TRBV28 TGTGCCAGCAGTCCCCGGAGGGGGACTAGCGAAGAGACCCAGTACTTC CASSPRRGTSEETQYF
many NA TRBJ2-5 TRBV7-2 TGTGCCAGCAGCTTCCTGGGGGAAGGGACCCAGTACTTC CASSFLGEGTQYF
many TRBD1 TRBJ1-5 TRBV3-1 TGTGCCAGCAGCCAAGAGGACAGGGGCGGGCCCCAGCATTTT CASSQEDRGGPQHF
many TRBD1 TRBJ2-1 TRBV7-9 TGTGCCAGCAGCCGAGTCACAGGGGTCTCCTACAATGAGCAGTTCTTC CASSRVTGVSYNEQFF
many NA TRBJ1-5 TRBV5-5 TGTGCCAGCAGCCCCATGGGAATTAGCAATCAGCCCCAGCATTTT CASSPMGISNQPQHF
many TRBD2 TRBJ2-1 TRBV12-3/TRBV12-4 TGTGCCAGCAGCCTACTAGCGGGATTTCACAATGAGCAGTTCTTC CASSLLAGFHNEQFF
many NA TRBJ1-1 TRBV20-1 TGCAGTGCTAGACGCCGGACGATCACTGAAGCTTTCTTT CSARRRTITEAFF
NA TRBD1 TRBJ2-5 TRBV5-6 TGTGCCAGCAGCCCCGGACAGGGTTGGTACCAAGAGACCCAGTACTTC CASSPGQGWYQETQYF
many TRBD2 TRBJ2-5 TRBV24-1 TGTGCCACCAGTGAGGGGGGACTAGCGGGAGGGATAGAGACCCAGTACTTC CATSEGGLAGGIETQYF
many NA TRBJ1-4 TRBV2 TGTGCCAGCCAGGATACGGGGCGAACTAATGAAAAACTGTTTTTT CASQDTGRTNEKLFF
many NA TRBJ1-2 TRBV3-1 TGTGCCAGCAGCCAGCGCGTCCTCTATGGCTACACCTTC CASSQRVLYGYTF
NA TRBD1 TRBJ2-7 TRBV12-3/TRBV12-4 TGTGCCGGCAGTGCCCGGAACAGGGGGCCAGAGCAGTACTTC CAGSARNRGPEQYF
NA TRBD2 TRBJ2-1 TRBV12-3/TRBV12-4 TGTGCCAGCAGGCCCCGACTAGCGGGTACTATCCCGGGTACTAATGAGCAGTTCTTC CASRPRLAGTIPGTNEQFF
many TRBD2 TRBJ2-7 TRBV15 TGTGCCACCAGCAGAGATCCTCCCCATAGCGGGAGGGCCTACGAGCAGTACTTC CATSRDPPHSGRAYEQYF
NA NA TRBJ2-1 TRBV27 TGTGCCAGCAGGCCGCGCTCCTCGCTTGCTATAGTGCAGTTCTTC CASRPRSSLAIVQFF
many NA TRBJ2-5 TRBV3-1 TGTGCCAGCAGCCAAGGTCGACAGGCTACGTCCCAAGAGACCCAGTACTTC CASSQGRQATSQETQYF
NA TRBD2 TRBJ2-7 TRBV18 TGTGCCAGCTCACCGATGCTAGCGGGAGCTCTCGAGCAGTACTTC CASSPMLAGALEQYF
NA TRBD1 TRBJ1-2 TRBV2 TGTGCCACCGGGACAGGGTCATATGGCTACACCTTC CATGTGSYGYTF
NA NA TRBJ1-5 TRBV7-2 TGTGCCTCCCGAGCTTCCGGCAATCAGCCCCAGCATTTT CASRASGNQPQHF
NA NA TRBJ1-5 TRBV13 TGTGCCAGCAGCTCGAGGGAGAAGCAGCCCCAGCATTTT CASSSREKQPQHF
few NA TRBJ2-7 TRBV19 TGTGCCAGTAGGAAGGACATAAGTGACTCCTACGAGCAGTACTTC CASRKDISDSYEQYF
many TRBD2 TRBJ2-7 TRBV28 TGTGCCAGCAGCATAGCGGGATATCACTACGAGCAGTACTTC CASSIAGYHYEQYF
NA TRBD1 TRBJ2-1 TRBV12-3/TRBV12-4 TGTGCCAGCAGTGCCGGGACAGGGAGGGGTGAGCAGTTCTTC CASSAGTGRGEQFF
many NA TRBJ1-2 TRBV2 TGTGCCAGCAGAGGATTACTGGGGCAGGAAGGCTACACCTTC CASRGLLGQEGYTF
many TRBD1 TRBJ1-1 TRBV20-1 TGCAGTGCGCGACAGGGTAGGGCCACTGAAGCTTTCTTT CSARQGRATEAFF
many NA TRBJ1-5 TRBV10-3 TGTGCCATCAGTTCGACGGGTTATAGCAATCAGCCCCAGCATTTT CAISSTGYSNQPQHF
many TRBD1 TRBJ2-5 TRBV29-1 TGCAGCGGGGAACCGGGACAGGGATTAGAGACCCAGTACTTC CSGEPGQGLETQYF
few TRBD1 TRBJ2-1 TRBV18 TGTGCCAGCTCTAAGACAGGGGACAATGAGCAGTTCTTC CASSKTGDNEQFF
many NA TRBJ2-3 TRBV27 TGTGCCAGCAGTCCTCGGGTGGGAGCCCCAGATACGCAGTATTTT CASSPRVGAPDTQYF
many NA TRBJ1-4 TRBV20-1 TGCAGTGCCCTTCAGGGGTTGGATGAAAAACTGTTTTTT CSALQGLDEKLFF
NA TRBD1 TRBJ1-1 TRBV10-3 TGTGCCATCAGTAAAGACAGGGAAGGAACTGAAGCTTTCTTT CAISKDREGTEAFF
many TRBD2 TRBJ2-1 TRBV12-3/TRBV12-4 TGTGCCACATCTATGGGACTAGCGGGTGAGCAGTTCTTC CATSMGLAGEQFF
many NA TRBJ2-1 TRBV7-9 TGTGCCAGCAGCTTAGACGGGACACGGGTCGGGGAGCAGTTCTTC CASSLDGTRVGEQFF
NA TRBD2 TRBJ2-1 TRBV7-6 TGTGCCAGCAGCTGGGGGACTAGTAATTACAATGAGCAGTTCTTC CASSWGTSNYNEQFF
many TRBD2 TRBJ2-3 TRBV5-1 TGCGCCAGCTCCCTAGCGGGAGTATCTACGCAGTATTTT CASSLAGVSTQYF
many NA TRBJ2-4 TRBV4-2 TGTGCCAGCAGCCAAGTAGGCGGCAAAAACATTCAGTACTTC CASSQVGGKNIQYF
few TRBD2 TRBJ2-7 TRBV6-1 TGTGCCAGCAGCGATCCGGGACTAGCTCCCGAGCAGTACTTC CASSDPGLAPEQYF
few TRBD2 TRBJ2-7 TRBV4-1 TGCGCCGGCAGCCCCGCTAGCGGGAGTTACGAGCAGTACTTC CAGSPASGSYEQYF
many TRBD2 TRBJ2-1 TRBV13 TGTGCCAGCAGTCATAGCGGGAGGGGCTCCAATGAGCAGTTCTTC CASSHSGRGSNEQFF
NA NA TRBJ1-4 TRBV19 TGTGCAAGTTGGGACACCGTGTATGAAAAACTGTTTTTT CASWDTVYEKLFF
many NA TRBJ1-5 TRBV2 TGTGCCAGCTCCTTTCAGGACAATCAGCCCCAGCATTTT CASSFQDNQPQHF
few NA TRBJ1-3 TRBV20-1 TGCAGTGCTAGGGATAAGAGCTCTGGAAACACCATATATTTT CSARDKSSGNTIYF
many TRBD1 TRBJ1-1 TRBV29-1 TGCAGCGTTGAATATGGGACAGGGGATGGTGAAGCTTTCTTT CSVEYGTGDGEAFF
many NA TRBJ1-5 TRBV4-2 TGTGCCAGCAGCCAACCAGGAAGCAATCAGCCCCAGCATTTT CASSQPGSNQPQHF